Detailed here is one T cell receptor beta chain. Its target is not known. The repertoire was sequenced with immunoSEQ multiplex PCR; TCRdb's copy has only in-frame clones and lacks some. The sample holds more than 65,000 clones; around 90% are singletons and the top ten take about 1.3%. This specimen belongs to a study of graft-versus-host responses after intestinal transplantation. In the study overall: Each recipient received a multivisceral, liver-intestinal, or isolated intestinal graft. The whole recipient group had anti-thymocyte globulin induction followed by tacrolimus and steroids for around three years.

This CDR3 is 16 amino acids long. Germline V gene data show CDR1 as SNHLY and CDR2 as FYNNEI. V was cut by 3 bases and J by 0 bases, with 15 bases left in between. The chain combines TRBV2 with TRBJ2-7, with TRBD1 as a possible D gene (6 bases). This clonotype originated in a human donor who received an intestinal transplant. The input for sequencing was unstimulated CD8+ T cells sorted from spleen or lymph node cells, taken before intestinal transplant. The CDR3 DNA is TGTGCCAGCAGTGACCCAGGGACACCGAGCTCCTACGAGCAGTACTTC. Amino acids: CASSDPGTPSSYEQYF. Together with reference TRBV2 and TRBJ2-7, the CDR3 gives the full variable domain: EPEVTQTPSHQVTQMGQEVILRCVPISNHLYFYWYRQILGQKVEFLVSFYNNEISEKSEIFDDQFSVERPDGSNFTLKIRSTKLEDSAMYFCASSDPGTPSSYEQYFGPGTRLTVT.